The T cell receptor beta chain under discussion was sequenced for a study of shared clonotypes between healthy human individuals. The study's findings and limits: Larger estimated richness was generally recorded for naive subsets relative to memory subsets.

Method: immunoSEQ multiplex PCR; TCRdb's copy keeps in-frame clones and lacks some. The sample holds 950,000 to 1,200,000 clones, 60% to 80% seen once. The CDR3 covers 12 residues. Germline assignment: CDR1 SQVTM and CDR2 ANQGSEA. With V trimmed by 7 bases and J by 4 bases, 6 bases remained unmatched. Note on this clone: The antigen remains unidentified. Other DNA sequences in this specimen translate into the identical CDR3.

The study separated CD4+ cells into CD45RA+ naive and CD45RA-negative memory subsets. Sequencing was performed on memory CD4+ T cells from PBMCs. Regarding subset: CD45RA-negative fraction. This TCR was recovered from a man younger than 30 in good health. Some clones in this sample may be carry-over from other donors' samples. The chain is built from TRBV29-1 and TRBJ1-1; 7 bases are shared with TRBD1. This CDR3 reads CSANRGPTEAFF. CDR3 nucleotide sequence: TGCAGCGCAAACAGGGGCCCCACTGAAGCTTTCTTT.